This note documents a single T cell receptor (beta chain) sequence. Its target is not known. Assay: immunoSEQ multiplex PCR; the TCRdb copy retains only in-frame clones and omits some. The sample shows more than 95,000 clones, roughly 85% of them seen only once. This sample stems from a study of radiation and T cells in renal cell carcinoma. Time point meaning: baseline pretreatment blood. Described treatment: 15 Gy SBRT to primary tumor, nephrectomy 4 weeks later. Study findings and constraints: No pretreatment tumor biopsies were available for baseline clonotypes. Top tumor clonotypes rose in blood 2 weeks post-radiation, then contracted.

This TCR was recovered from an older woman with renal cell carcinoma. This material consisted of blood, taken from a patient whose treatment included radiotherapy and nephrectomy.

CDR3 bases: TGTGCCAGCAGTTTGGGATCAGGGGCGGTTCAGCCCCAGCATTTT. It is translated as CASSLGSGAVQPQHF. The genes are TRBV28 and TRBJ1-5, with D perhaps matching TRBD1 (6 bases). Trimming stripped 3 bases from V and 6 bases from J, with 15 bases between. The germline gives CDR1 MDHEN, CDR2 SYDVKM. This CDR3 spans 15 amino acids.